The rows below give T cell receptor beta chains drawn from one sample of a study of Tregs in tolerant kidney transplant recipients. Sequencing was performed with immunoSEQ multiplex PCR; in TCRdb, only in-frame clones are kept and a portion is missing. The sample lists 85,000 to 90,000 clones; approximately 90% were seen once. Source material: CD8+ T cells from blood. The receptor set was obtained from a human donor in good health. CDR3s include the opening cysteine and the closing phenylalanine or tryptophan. Each record gives: clone size, J gene, D gene, CDR3 length, V gene, CDR3 protein, CDR3 DNA. The D gene is left open where the match is weak. Clone size, where shown, is once, few, many, or a class for clones that have expanded.

-	TRBJ2-3	TRBD2	16	TRBV6-6	CASSYSIPGRGDTQYF	TGTGCCAGCAGTTACTCGATACCCGGGAGGGGAGATACGCAGTATTTT
-	TRBJ2-7	TRBD1	15	TRBV5-1	CASSFSRDREDEQYF	TGCGCCAGCAGCTTTAGCCGGGACAGGGAGGACGAGCAGTACTTC
once	TRBJ2-1	-	13	TRBV5-6	CASSSSQYNEQFF	TGTGCCAGCAGCTCCTCTCAATACAATGAGCAGTTCTTC
-	TRBJ2-2	TRBD1	17	TRBV2	CASSVHQGTGGTGELFF	TGTGCCAGCAGTGTCCACCAAGGGACAGGGGGGACCGGGGAGCTGTTTTTT
-	TRBJ2-6	TRBD1	20	TRBV7-8	CASSLPIYPKGASGANVLTF	TGTGCCAGCAGCTTACCCATTTACCCGAAGGGGGCCTCTGGGGCCAACGTCCTGACTTTC
-	TRBJ2-1	-	14	TRBV2	CASIRGPSYNEQFF	TGTGCCAGCATTCGTGGGCCCTCCTACAATGAGCAGTTCTTC
-	TRBJ2-7	-	14	TRBV4-1	CASSQVGSGIGQYF	TGCGCCAGCAGCCAAGTAGGCTCAGGGATTGGGCAGTACTTC
-	TRBJ1-2	TRBD1	17	TRBV7-9	CASSPRTGITLPYGYTF	TGTGCCAGCAGCCCTAGGACAGGGATTACCCTCCCCTATGGCTACACCTTC
-	TRBJ2-3	-	13	TRBV27	CASKDYPTDTQYF	TGTGCCAGCAAGGACTATCCCACAGATACGCAGTATTTT
-	TRBJ2-2	-	12	TRBV11-1	CASSLVPGELFF	TGTGCCAGCAGCCTCGTGCCCGGGGAGCTGTTTTTT
-	TRBJ2-1	TRBD2	12	TRBV27	CASSRSGNEQFF	TGTGCCAGCAGCCGTAGCGGGAATGAGCAGTTCTTC
-	TRBJ1-2	-	16	TRBV7-2	CASSLDPNTAAYGYTF	TGTGCCAGCAGCTTAGACCCAAACACCGCAGCCTATGGCTACACCTTC
-	TRBJ2-1	-	13	TRBV19	CASSPGDLNEQFF	TGTGCCAGTAGTCCCGGAGACCTCAATGAGCAGTTCTTC
-	TRBJ2-3	TRBD2	16	TRBV19	CASSIGLAGTTDTQYF	TGTGCCAGTAGTATAGGACTAGCGGGGACCACAGATACGCAGTATTTT
-	TRBJ1-5	-	16	TRBV19	CASKYRASASNQPQHF	TGTGCCAGTAAGTACAGGGCCTCGGCTAGCAATCAGCCCCAGCATTTT
-	TRBJ2-5	TRBD2	15	TRBV7-9	CAGGYAGGPSKTQYF	TGTGCCGGAGGTTATGCGGGGGGGCCATCGAAGACCCAGTACTTC
-	TRBJ1-1	TRBD1	14	TRBV30	CAWSISQGYTEAFF	TGTGCCTGGAGTATATCACAGGGGTACACTGAAGCTTTCTTT
-	TRBJ1-5	-	14	TRBV5-8	CASSFGGSNQPQHF	TGTGCCAGCAGCTTTGGAGGGAGCAATCAGCCCCAGCATTTT
-	TRBJ2-1	-	16	TRBV9	CASSVARQPPYNEQFF	TGTGCCAGCAGCGTAGCGCGACAACCCCCCTACAATGAGCAGTTCTTC
-	TRBJ2-1	-	14	TRBV12-5	CASGPAGPTNEQFF	TGTGCTAGTGGCCCCGCGGGACCCACCAATGAGCAGTTCTTC
-	TRBJ2-7	TRBD2	15	TRBV11-2	CASSLASSGTYEQYF	TGTGCCAGCAGCTTAGCTTCTAGCGGGACCTACGAGCAGTACTTC
-	TRBJ1-2	-	14	TRBV5-6	CASSLGVRGNGYTF	TGTGCCAGCAGCTTGGGCGTCAGGGGAAACGGCTACACCTTC
-	TRBJ2-5	-	16	TRBV7-2	CASSLVDGGESGTQYF	TGTGCCAGCAGCTTAGTTGACGGGGGCGAGTCGGGGACCCAGTACTTC
once	TRBJ1-2	-	13	TRBV11-2	CASSLGSVYGYTF	TGTGCCAGCAGCTTAGGGAGCGTCTATGGCTACACCTTC
-	TRBJ1-1	-	15	TRBV6-5	CASRPQGPMNTEAFF	TGTGCCAGCAGACCGCAGGGGCCTATGAACACTGAAGCTTTCTTT
-	TRBJ2-7	TRBD2	16	TRBV27	CASSLVLAGGTYEQYF	TGTGCCAGCAGTTTGGTACTAGCGGGGGGGACCTACGAGCAGTACTTC
-	TRBJ1-2	TRBD1	15	TRBV9	CASSTQQGAGYGYTF	TGTGCCAGCAGCACCCAACAGGGGGCCGGCTATGGCTACACCTTC
-	TRBJ2-2	TRBD2	17	TRBV18	CASSPPPAGDGTGELFF	TGTGCCAGCTCACCACCGCCAGCGGGAGATGGCACCGGGGAGCTGTTTTTT
once	TRBJ1-2	-	14	TRBV5-1	CASSLEMGNYGYTF	TGCGCCAGCAGCTTGGAGATGGGGAATTATGGCTACACCTTC
-	TRBJ1-1	-	12	TRBV7-9	CASSLFGTEAFF	TGTGCCAGCAGCTTATTTGGCACTGAAGCTTTCTTT
-	TRBJ2-1	-	18	TRBV4-1	CASSQLGQGSRAYNEQFF	TGCGCCAGCAGCCAACTAGGGCAGGGGTCGCGGGCCTACAATGAGCAGTTCTTC
-	TRBJ2-2	TRBD2	17	TRBV7-9	CASIIRSGRAQTGELFF	TGTGCCAGCATTATAAGGTCCGGGAGGGCCCAAACCGGGGAGCTGTTTTTT
-	TRBJ2-5	TRBD2	16	TRBV14	CASSQATSGIRETQYF	TGTGCCAGCAGCCAAGCCACTAGCGGCATTCGGGAGACCCAGTACTTC
-	TRBJ2-2	-	14	TRBV9	CASSVEGGTGELFF	TGTGCCAGCAGCGTAGAGGGGGGAACCGGGGAGCTGTTTTTT
-	TRBJ2-1	-	14	TRBV19	CASSIREWENEQFF	TGTGCCAGTAGTATTAGGGAATGGGAAAATGAGCAGTTCTTC
-	TRBJ1-1	TRBD1	14	TRBV7-9	CASSLFQTGDEAFF	TGTGCCAGCAGCTTATTCCAAACAGGGGATGAAGCTTTCTTT
many	TRBJ2-2	-	13	TRBV7-3	CASSLLNTGELFF	TGTGCCAGCAGCCTACTAAACACCGGGGAGCTGTTTTTT
-	TRBJ1-2	TRBD1	15	TRBV4-1	CASSQVDRGNYGYTF	TGCGCCAGCAGCCAAGTTGACAGGGGGAACTATGGCTACACCTTC
-	TRBJ2-7	-	11	TRBV6-9	CASSPSYEQYF	TGTGCCAGCAGCCCCTCCTACGAGCAGTACTTC
-	TRBJ2-7	-	12	TRBV7-6	CASSSFSGEQYF	TGTGCCAGCTCCTCTTTTTCGGGCGAGCAGTACTTC
-	TRBJ2-5	-	14	TRBV9	CASSERGERETQYF	TGTGCCAGCAGCGAAAGGGGGGAGAGGGAGACCCAGTACTTC
once	TRBJ2-1	-	16	TRBV7-3	CASSSPQGLARNEQFF	TGTGCCAGCAGCTCCCCCCAGGGGCTAGCGAGAAATGAGCAGTTCTTC
-	TRBJ2-2	-	14	TRBV15	CATSHKGETGELFF	TGTGCCACCAGCCATAAGGGGGAGACCGGGGAGCTGTTTTTT
-	TRBJ2-1	-	14	TRBV5-6	CASSWGTGNNEQFF	TGTGCCAGCAGCTGGGGGACGGGGAACAATGAGCAGTTCTTC
-	TRBJ2-5	-	16	TRBV9	CASSAGDIQAQETQYF	TGTGCCAGCAGCGCCGGGGATATTCAGGCCCAAGAGACCCAGTACTTC
-	TRBJ2-7	-	12	TRBV19	CASTDAGDEQYF	TGTGCCAGTACCGACGCAGGCGACGAGCAGTACTTC
-	TRBJ1-2	-	13	TRBV11-1	CASSSGRTYGYTF	TGTGCCAGCAGCTCGGGACGGACTTACGGCTACACCTTC
-	TRBJ1-1	-	15	TRBV11-2	CASSSYSLRDTEAFF	TGTGCCAGCAGCTCTTATTCACTGAGAGACACTGAAGCTTTCTTT
-	TRBJ2-1	TRBD2	13	TRBV6-1	CASSEPRGDEQFF	TGTGCCAGCAGTGAACCTCGGGGGGATGAGCAGTTCTTC
-	TRBJ1-3	-	16	TRBV12-5	CASGLPCTSPRNTIYF	TGTGCTAGTGGTTTGCCCTGCACGTCTCCCCGAAACACCATATATTTT
-	TRBJ1-4	-	19	TRBV27	CASSLFGKAETLPNEKLFF	TGTGCCAGCAGTTTATTTGGCAAGGCGGAGACACTTCCTAATGAAAAACTGTTTTTT
-	TRBJ2-7	TRBD2	15	TRBV5-1	CASSLEASGTPEQYF	TGCGCCAGCAGCTTGGAGGCTAGCGGGACGCCCGAGCAGTACTTC
-	TRBJ2-7	-	14	TRBV13	CASSAHGSRDEQYF	TGTGCCAGCAGCGCCCACGGGAGTAGAGACGAGCAGTACTTC
-	TRBJ2-1	-	15	TRBV9	CASSEVRGAWNEQFF	TGTGCCAGCAGCGAGGTACGGGGGGCGTGGAATGAGCAGTTCTTC
-	TRBJ2-7	TRBD2	15	TRBV11-2	CASSLTSGGGYEQYF	TGTGCCAGCAGCTTAACTAGCGGGGGCGGGTACGAGCAGTACTTC
-	TRBJ2-7	-	16	TRBV21-1	CASSRGGTGERYEQYF	TGTGCCAGCAGCAGAGGCGGGACAGGGGAGCGGTACGAGCAGTACTTC
-	TRBJ2-7	TRBD2	13	TRBV19	CASKGLAYGEQYF	TGTGCCAGTAAGGGACTAGCTTACGGAGAGCAGTACTTC
-	TRBJ2-1	TRBD1	16	TRBV27	CASSLGQGDVGNEQFF	TGTGCCAGCAGCCTGGGACAGGGGGATGTCGGGAATGAGCAGTTCTTC
once	TRBJ2-7	TRBD1	15	TRBV6-1	CASNAGQGVVYEQYF	TGTGCCAGCAACGCAGGACAGGGGGTCGTATATGAGCAGTACTTC
-	TRBJ2-2	-	15	TRBV6-6	CASTPRRADTGELFF	TGTGCCAGCACCCCCCGCCGGGCGGACACCGGGGAGCTGTTTTTT